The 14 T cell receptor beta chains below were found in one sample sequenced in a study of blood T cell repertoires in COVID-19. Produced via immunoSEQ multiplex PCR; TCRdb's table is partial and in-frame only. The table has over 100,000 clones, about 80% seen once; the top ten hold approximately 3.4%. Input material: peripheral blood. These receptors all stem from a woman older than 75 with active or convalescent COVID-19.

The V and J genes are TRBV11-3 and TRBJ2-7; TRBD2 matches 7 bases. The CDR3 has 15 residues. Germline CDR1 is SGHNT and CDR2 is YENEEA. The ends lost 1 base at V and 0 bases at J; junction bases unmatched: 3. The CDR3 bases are TGTGCCAGCAGCTTAGGAGGCGGGAGCTCCTACGAGCAGTACTTC. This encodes CASSLGGGSSYEQYF.

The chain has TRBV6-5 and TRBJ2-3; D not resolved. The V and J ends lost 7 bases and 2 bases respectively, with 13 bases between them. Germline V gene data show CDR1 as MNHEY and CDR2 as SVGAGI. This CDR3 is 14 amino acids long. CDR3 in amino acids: CASITYRHTDTQYF. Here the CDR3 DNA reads TGTGCCAGCATTACCTACCGACACACAGATACGCAGTATTTT.

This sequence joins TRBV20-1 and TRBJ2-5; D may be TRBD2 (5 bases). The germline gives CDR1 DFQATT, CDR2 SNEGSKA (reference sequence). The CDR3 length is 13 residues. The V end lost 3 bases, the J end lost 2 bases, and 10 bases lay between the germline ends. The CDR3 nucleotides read TGCAGTGCTAGTTTGGAGGAACAAGAGACCCAGTACTTC. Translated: CSASLEEQETQYF.

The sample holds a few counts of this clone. CDR3 amino acids: CASSTDSRTQYF. The CDR3 nucleotides are TGTGCCAGCAGTACGGACAGTCGCACGCAGTATTTT. The J gene is TRBJ2-3, the V gene TRBV27; D is perhaps TRBD1 (6 bases). Trimming left V 5 bases short and J 9 bases short, with 12 bases between. CDR1 is MNHEY and CDR2 is SMNVEV in the germline V gene (reference sequence). The CDR3 has 12 amino acids.

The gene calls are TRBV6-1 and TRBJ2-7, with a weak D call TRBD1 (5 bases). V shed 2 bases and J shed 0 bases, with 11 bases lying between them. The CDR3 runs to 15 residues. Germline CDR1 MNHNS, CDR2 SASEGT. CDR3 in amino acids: CASSEQGTRSYEQYF. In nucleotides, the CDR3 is TGTGCCAGCAGTGAACAGGGCACCCGCTCCTACGAGCAGTACTTC.

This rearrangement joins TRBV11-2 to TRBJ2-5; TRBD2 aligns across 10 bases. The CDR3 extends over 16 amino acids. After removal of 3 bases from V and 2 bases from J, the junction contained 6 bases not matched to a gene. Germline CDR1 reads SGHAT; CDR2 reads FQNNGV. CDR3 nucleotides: TGTGCCAGCAGCTTCACTAGCGGGGCGATACAAGAGACCCAGTACTTC. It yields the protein CASSFTSGAIQETQYF. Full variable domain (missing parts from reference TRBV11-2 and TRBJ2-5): EAGVAQSPRYKIIEKRQSVAFWCNPISGHATLYWYQQILGQGPKLLIQFQNNGVVDDSQLPKDRFSAERLKGVDSTLKIQPAKLEDSAVYLCASSFTSGAIQETQYFGPGTRLLVL.

The CDR3 spells CASSLGQGLDSPLHF. The CDR3, as DNA: TGTGCCAGCAGCTTAGGGCAGGGGTTAGATTCACCCCTCCACTTT. The chain recombines TRBV11-2 with TRBJ1-6, with D perhaps TRBD1 (6 bases). This CDR3 region has 15 residues. Trimming stripped 1 base from V and 8 bases from J, with 12 bases between. Germline V gene data show CDR1 as SGHAT and CDR2 as FQNNGV.

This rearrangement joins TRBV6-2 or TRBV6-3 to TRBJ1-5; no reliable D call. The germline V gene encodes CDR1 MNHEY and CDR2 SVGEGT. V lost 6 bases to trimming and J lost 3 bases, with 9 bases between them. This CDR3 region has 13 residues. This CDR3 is CASSPWHNQPQHF. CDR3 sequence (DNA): TGTGCCAGCAGCCCATGGCACAATCAGCCCCAGCATTTT.

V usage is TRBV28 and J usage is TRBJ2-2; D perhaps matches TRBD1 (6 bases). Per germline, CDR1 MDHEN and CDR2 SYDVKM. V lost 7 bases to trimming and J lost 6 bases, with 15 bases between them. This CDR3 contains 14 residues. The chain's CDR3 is CASNPHRAPGELFF. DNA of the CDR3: TGTGCCAGCAACCCCCACAGGGCCCCCGGGGAGCTGTTTTTT. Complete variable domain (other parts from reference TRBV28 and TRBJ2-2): DVKVTQSSRYLVKRTGEKVFLECVQDMDHENMFWYRQDPGLGLRLIYFSYDVKMKEKGDIPEGYSVSREKKERFSLILESASTNQTSMYLCASNPHRAPGELFFGEGSRLTVL.

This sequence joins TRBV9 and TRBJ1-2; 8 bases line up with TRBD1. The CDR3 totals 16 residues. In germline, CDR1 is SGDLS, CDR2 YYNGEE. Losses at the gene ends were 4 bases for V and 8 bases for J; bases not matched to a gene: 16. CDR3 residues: CASSPQNRGTRGGYTF. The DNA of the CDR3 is TGTGCCAGCAGCCCACAAAACAGGGGGACGAGAGGAGGCTACACCTTC.

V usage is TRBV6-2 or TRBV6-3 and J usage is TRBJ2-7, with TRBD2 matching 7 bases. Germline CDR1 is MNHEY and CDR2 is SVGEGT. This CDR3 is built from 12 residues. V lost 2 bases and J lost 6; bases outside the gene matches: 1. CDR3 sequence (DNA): TGTGCCAGCAGTTACGGGACTATCGAGCAGTACTTC. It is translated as CASSYGTIEQYF.

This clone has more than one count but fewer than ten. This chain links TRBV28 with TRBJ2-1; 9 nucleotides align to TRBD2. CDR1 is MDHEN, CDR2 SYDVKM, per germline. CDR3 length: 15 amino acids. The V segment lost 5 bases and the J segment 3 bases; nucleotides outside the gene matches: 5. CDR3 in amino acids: CASSPGLASYNEQFF. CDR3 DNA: TGTGCCAGCAGTCCCGGACTAGCGAGCTACAATGAGCAGTTCTTC.

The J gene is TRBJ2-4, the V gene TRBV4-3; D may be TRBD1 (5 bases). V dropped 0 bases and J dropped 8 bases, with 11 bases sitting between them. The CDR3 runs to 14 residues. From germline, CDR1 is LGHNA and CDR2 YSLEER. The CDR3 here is CASSQEGEGDIQYF. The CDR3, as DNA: TGCGCCAGCAGCCAAGAAGGTGAAGGGGACATTCAGTACTTC.

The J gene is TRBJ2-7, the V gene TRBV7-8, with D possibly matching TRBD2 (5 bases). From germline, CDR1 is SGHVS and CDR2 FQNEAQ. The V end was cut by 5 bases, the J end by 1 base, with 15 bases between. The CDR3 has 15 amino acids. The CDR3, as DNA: TGTGCCAGCAGCCCAGGCAGAGGGTTATCCTACGAGCAGTACTTC. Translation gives CASSPGRGLSYEQYF. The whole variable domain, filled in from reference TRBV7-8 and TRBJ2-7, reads GAGVSQSPRYKVAKRGQDVALRCDPISGHVSLFWYQQALGQGPEFLTYFQNEAQLDKSGLPSDRFFAERPEGSVSTLKIQRTQQEDSAVYLCASSPGRGLSYEQYFGPGTRLTVT.